Sequencing of this T cell receptor beta chain was carried out in a study of glioma-infiltrating T cells (dated by TCRdb to about 2016). About the study as a whole: Glioma tissue, non-neoplastic brain tissue and matched peripheral blood mononuclear cells were used as sources from which TCR alpha- and beta-chain repertoires were sequenced. To measure how far tissue and blood T-cell populations diverged, each tissue-infiltrating repertoire was compared against the peripheral blood repertoire of the same patient. Three low-grade glioma patients, fewer than 10 primary glioblastoma patients and three non-glioma patients contributing non-neoplastic brain tissue were included in the paired cohort.

The research as a whole found: VJ-independent divergence between tissue and blood was lower than expected in non-neoplastic patients but higher than expected in all gliomas, particularly low-grade gliomas. The group comparisons were based on small numbers of patients: three non-neoplastic, three low-grade glioma and about eight glioblastoma patients. Only a very small number of CDR3 sequences turned up in both tissue and blood, a result put down to high CDR3 diversity combined with limited sampling.

Details on this clonotype: The antigen it recognizes is unknown. Base qualities are not provided; no much larger clone lies one nucleotide away.

CDR1 and CDR2 are read off the germline V gene (reference sequence) as SGHNT and YYREEE. Its CDR3 holds 14 amino acids, cysteine through phenylalanine. Kept here is only the CDR3 DNA, which spans 42 bases and is read in frame from base 1. Deletion took 2 bases off V and 0 bases off J, with a span of 8 bases between the germline ends. TCR alpha and beta CDR3 regions were amplified with the iRepertoire nested amplicon-rescue multiplex PCR (arm-PCR) platform from RNA. One-step reverse transcription and amplification used roughly 100-450 ng of tissue mRNA or PBMC total RNA as input. Following bead purification, Illumina adapters were added through a secondary multiplex PCR, and the libraries were then gel-purified between 200 and 400 bp. The libraries contained internal 6-nucleotide barcodes that were used for demultiplexing. Libraries were sequenced on an Illumina MiSeq with 2x220 or 2x250 nucleotide paired-end reads. As for the authors' bioinformatics: Paired reads were merged using FLASH 1.2.11 and aligned with BWA-MEM to the GRCh37 human genome, and TRA and TRB reads were then extracted. An IMGT-derived reference of cassette sequences and CDR3 motifs, with pseudogenes included, was used for V and J assignment. Reads were translated in three frames, and productive CDR3s were defined by a C…FGXG motif without stop codons. Unique combinations of V-J cassette pair and CDR3 amino acid sequence were defined as clonotypes. Hamming distance filtering was applied to reads, with thresholds set by the sequence error rate of each sample in mapped regions. TCRdb took the public reads, trimmed them with fastp at Q25, ran MiXCR for clone calling and kept in-frame beta chains. Rows with a matching CDR3 protein are joined into one entry that keeps the most common DNA and genes. The authors' filters were not applied to this entry. Present in this sample are about 130,000 distinct CDR3 sequences, more than 20% of which were seen just once. The top ten clones comprise 13% to 15% of the sample.

The sequencing input was glioma tissue, nonneoplastic brain tissue, or PBMCs (not recorded which). The source of this sequence is a human donor with low-grade glioma or glioblastoma, undergoing nonglioma brain surgery, or in good health (not recorded which). The chain is encoded by TRBV5-4 joined to TRBJ1-1, with no reliable assignment of the D segment. CDR3 reads: CASSLQRMNTEAFF. The nucleotide sequence reads as follows: TGTGCCAGCAGCTTACAGAGAATGAACACTGAAGCTTTCTTT. Supplemented by the reference TRBV5-4 and TRBJ1-1 proteins around the CDR3, the complete variable domain is ETGVTQSPTHLIKTRGQQVTLRCSSQSGHNTVSWYQQALGQGPQFIFQYYREEENGRGNFPPRFSGLQFPNYSSELNVNALELDDSALYLCASSLQRMNTEAFFGQGTRLTVV.